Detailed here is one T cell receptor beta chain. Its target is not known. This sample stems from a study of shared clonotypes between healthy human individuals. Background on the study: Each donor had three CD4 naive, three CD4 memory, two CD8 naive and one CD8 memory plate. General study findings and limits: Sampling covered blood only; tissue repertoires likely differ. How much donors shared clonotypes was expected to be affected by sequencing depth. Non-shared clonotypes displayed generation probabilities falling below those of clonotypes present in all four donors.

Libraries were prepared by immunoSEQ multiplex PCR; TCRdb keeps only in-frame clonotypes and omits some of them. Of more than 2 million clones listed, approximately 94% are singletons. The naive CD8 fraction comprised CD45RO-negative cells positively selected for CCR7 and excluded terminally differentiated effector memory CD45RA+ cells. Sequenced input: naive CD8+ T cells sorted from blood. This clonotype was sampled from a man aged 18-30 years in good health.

The CDR3 bases are TGCGCCAGCAGCCACGGACTAGAATACATTCAGTACTTC. This encodes CASSHGLEYIQYF. V and J are TRBV4-1 and TRBJ2-4, with 7 bases lining up with TRBD2. Per the germline V gene, CDR1 is MGHRA and CDR2 is YSYEKL. The V gene end was trimmed by 3 bases and the J gene end by 8 bases; junction bases not matched to a gene: 4. The CDR3 is 13 residues long.